This T cell receptor beta chain originates from a study of blood T cell repertoires in COVID-19. Study information: COVID-19 samples, acute and convalescent, were from the United States, Italy and Spain. PBMCs, B-cell-depleted T cells, or T cells provided the cDNA or gDNA that made up the material.

In the study's own analysis: Amplifying reference gene primers gave estimates of nucleated cell counts. The data were produced by immunoSEQ multiplex PCR, yet TCRdb's version contains in-frame clones alone and is incomplete. Clone size and the V and J calls come from that table; the DNA yielded D and trimming. The table has about 90,000 clones, over 80% seen once. V was cut by 11 bases and J by 0 bases, with 14 bases left in between. The CDR3 consists of 15 residues. CDR1 is ENHRY and CDR2 is SYGVKD in the germline V gene. The source material was peripheral blood. This TCR derives from a human donor with active COVID-19. The donor label of this sample is uncertain. The chain is built from TRBV10-3 and TRBJ1-6, with D possibly TRBD1 on 5 matching bases. The CDR3 region is CASQKGPSYNSPLHF. The CDR3 nucleotides read TGTGCCTCTCAAAAGGGGCCCTCCTATAATTCACCCCTCCACTTT.